These 30 T cell receptor beta chains originate from one sample sequenced in a study of Graves' ophthalmopathy and Graves' hyperthyroidism. Investigators amplified TCR beta CDR3 regions from RNA transcripts. In the first round, RT-PCR was carried out with HTBI primers, and a multiplex PCR formed the second round. TCRdb re-derived calls from the multiplex PCR reads in MiXCR, one entry per CDR3 protein. The sample lists 360,000 or so distinct CDR3 sequences; approximately 20% were seen once. Sequencing input: peripheral blood. These receptor sequences come from a woman between 18 and 30 years old with Graves' ophthalmopathy.

This clonotype was observed at least ten times. This sequence joins TRBV9 and TRBJ1-1; D possibly corresponds to TRBD1 (6 bases). The CDR3 has 16 residues. V shed 3 bases and J shed 6 bases, with 21 bases lying between them. Per the germline V gene, CDR1 is SGDLS and CDR2 is YYNGEE. The CDR3 nucleotides read TGTGCCAGCAGCGCGGGGTCGGCAGGGGCGTCGGCTGAAGCTTTCTTT. It translates to CASSAGSAGASAEAFF.

This clonotype was observed many times. V and J are TRBV20-1 and TRBJ2-5; 10 bases are a match to TRBD2. Germline-derived CDR1 and CDR2 are DFQATT and SNEGSKA (reference sequence). The length of the CDR3 is 13 residues. Losses at the gene ends were 4 bases for V and 2 bases for J; bases not matched to a gene: 1. The CDR3: CSATSGGQETQYF. In nucleotides, the CDR3 is TGCAGTGCTACTAGCGGGGGACAAGAGACCCAGTACTTC.

This clonotype was counted many times. The chain uses TRBV12-3 or TRBV12-4 and TRBJ1-2; D is unclear. The V end lost 6 bases, the J end lost 5 bases, and 10 bases lay between the germline ends. CDR3 length: 12 residues. The CDR3: CASRGGDYGYTF. DNA for the CDR3: TGTGCCAGCAGGGGAGGAGATTATGGCTACACCTTC.

The chain couples TRBV6-2 or TRBV6-3 to TRBJ2-7; D gene uncertain. The V gene's germline CDR1 is MNHEY and CDR2 SVGEGT. Trimming pared 3 bases from V and 3 bases from J, leaving 12 bases between. The CDR3 covers 14 residues. The CDR3 sequence: CASSYLQSYYEQYF. DNA of the CDR3: TGTGCCAGCAGTTATCTGCAGTCTTACTACGAGCAGTACTTC.

V and J are TRBV25-1 and TRBJ2-7; either TRBD1 or TRBD2 may fit D (5 bases each). CDR3 size: 12 residues. V gave up 10 bases and J gave up 3 bases, with 13 bases separating them. Germline CDR1 MGHDK, CDR2 SYGVNS. This CDR3 is CATKGPRYEQYF. DNA for the CDR3: TGTGCCACCAAGGGACCGCGCTACGAGCAGTACTTC.

There are many counts of this clonotype. The chain employs TRBV12-3 or TRBV12-4 and TRBJ2-4; TRBD2 might be the D (5 bases). Trimming shortened V by 7 bases and J by 7 bases, and 14 bases separated the two germline ends. CDR3 length equals 13 residues. The CDR3 coding sequence is TGTGCCAGCACCGAAGAGGGCCCGAACATTCAGTACTTC. Translated, it gives CASTEEGPNIQYF.

This sequence joins TRBV7-3 and TRBJ1-1; 10 bases are shared with TRBD1. V shed 5 bases, J shed 7 bases, and the junction held 4 bases outside the gene matches. There are 13 residues in the CDR3. Germline CDR1 and CDR2: SGHTA and FQGTGA. The CDR3 sequence: CASSAGTGDEAFF. The DNA for the CDR3 is TGTGCCAGCAGCGCCGGGACAGGGGATGAAGCTTTCTTT.

This clonotype was found many times. V and J are TRBV27 and TRBJ2-7, with D possibly being TRBD2 (6 bases). Trimming left V 2 bases short and J 6 bases short, with 17 bases between. The germline CDR1 and CDR2 sequences are MNHEY and SMNVEV (reference sequence). The CDR3 has 15 amino acids. CDR3 coding DNA: TGTGCCAGCAGTTTAACGAGCAGGAGGGCCGTCGAGCAGTACTTC. This codes for CASSLTSRRAVEQYF.

The CDR3: CASDPGQGSTEAFF. As DNA, the CDR3 is TGTGCCAGCGACCCGGGACAGGGAAGCACTGAAGCTTTCTTT. V and J are TRBV6-2 or TRBV6-3 and TRBJ1-1, with TRBD1 matching 9 bases. The CDR3 spans 14 residues. Losses at the gene ends were 8 bases for V and 4 bases for J; bases not matched to a gene: 8. Germline CDR1 is MNHEY and CDR2 is SVGEGT.

At least ten counts were recorded for this clonotype. The chain has TRBV28 and TRBJ2-5; 7 nucleotides agree with TRBD2. From germline, CDR1 is MDHEN and CDR2 SYDVKM. The ends lost 5 bases at V and 5 bases at J; junction bases unmatched: 8. This CDR3 is built from 14 residues. The CDR3 DNA is TGTGCCAGCAGTAAGGCGGGAGAGGCGGAGACCCAGTACTTC. Translated, it gives CASSKAGEAETQYF.

The gene calls are TRBV7-9 and TRBJ2-7, with D possibly matching TRBD2 (7 bases). Trimming took 7 bases from V and 6 from J, leaving 19 bases between them. CDR1 is SEHNR, CDR2 FQNEAQ, per germline (reference sequence). The length of the CDR3 is 14 residues. The CDR3 loop reads CASTPPGGGGEQYF. The CDR3 DNA follows: TGTGCCAGCACCCCCCCGGGCGGGGGCGGCGAGCAGTACTTC.

This clonotype was observed many times. The V and J genes are TRBV28 and TRBJ2-5; D might be TRBD1 (5 bases). Germline CDR1 is MDHEN and CDR2 is SYDVKM. CDR3 size: 13 residues. Deletions cut 6 bases from V and 2 bases from J, with 10 bases between. The CDR3 DNA follows: TGTGCCAGCAGACCGACAGAACAAGAGACCCAGTACTTC. Protein product: CASRPTEQETQYF. The full variable domain, completed using reference TRBV28 and TRBJ2-5, is DVKVTQSSRYLVKRTGEKVFLECVQDMDHENMFWYRQDPGLGLRLIYFSYDVKMKEKGDIPEGYSVSREKKERFSLILESASTNQTSMYLCASRPTEQETQYFGPGTRLLVL.

This clonotype was found many times. The chain has TRBV5-5 and TRBJ1-1; unclear D gene. Germline V lookup: CDR1 SGHKS, CDR2 YYEKEE (reference sequence). Trimming left V 3 bases short and J 5 bases short, with 14 bases between. This CDR3 region has 14 residues. CDR3 in amino acids: CASSWQVFMTEAFF. Here the CDR3 DNA reads TGTGCCAGCAGCTGGCAGGTTTTTATGACTGAAGCTTTCTTT.

This clonotype was recorded at least ten times. The rearrangement joins TRBV6-5 to TRBJ2-7; D remains unclear. Germline CDR1 reads MNHEY; CDR2 reads SVGAGI. Trimming took off 10 bases at V and 2 bases at J, with 15 bases between the two ends. The CDR3 spans 13 residues. The CDR3 protein is CAILGLAPYEQYF. The CDR3, as DNA: TGTGCCATCCTAGGCCTCGCCCCCTACGAGCAGTACTTC.

This clonotype was seen at least ten times. CDR3 nucleotide sequence: TGTGCCAGTAGCCCGACTAGCGCCACCTCCTACGAGCAGTACTTC. Amino acid sequence: CASSPTSATSYEQYF. The chain employs TRBV19 and TRBJ2-7; 8 nucleotides line up with TRBD2. The CDR3 runs to 15 residues. Germline V gives CDR1 LNHDA, CDR2 SQIVND (reference sequence). Germline trimming cut 6 bases from V and 0 bases from J; bases unmatched to any gene: 7.

This clonotype came up many times. The J gene is TRBJ2-7, the V gene TRBV11-2; tentatively, D is TRBD1 (6 bases). V was clipped by 4 bases and J by 4 bases, with 14 bases between them. Germline CDR1 reads SGHAT; CDR2 reads FQNNGV. The CDR3 has 14 residues. The CDR3 DNA reads TGTGCCAGCAGCTCCTGGACAGAGACATACGAGCAGTACTTC. Its protein product is CASSSWTETYEQYF.

The chain has TRBV9 and TRBJ2-2; 8 positions match TRBD1. Germline V gene lookup returns CDR1 SGDLS and CDR2 YYNGEE. The V gene end was trimmed by 1 base and the J gene end by 7 bases; junction bases not matched to a gene: 6. The CDR3 sequence is 15 residues long. The CDR3 is CASSVSQGANGELFF. DNA for the CDR3: TGTGCCAGCAGCGTATCGCAGGGGGCAAACGGGGAGCTGTTTTTT.

Here the CDR3 reads CASSLTSGDYEQYF. The CDR3 DNA is TGTGCCAGCAGTTTAACTAGCGGAGACTACGAGCAGTACTTC. The chain carries TRBV12-3 or TRBV12-4 and TRBJ2-7, with 8 bases lining up with TRBD2. CDR3 length: 14 amino acids. The V gene end was trimmed by 2 bases and the J gene end by 3 bases; junction bases not matched to a gene: 3.

This clonotype was counted many times. The chain carries TRBV30 and TRBJ2-5, with TRBD2 matching over 7 bases. After removal of 1 base from V and 5 bases from J, the junction contained 7 bases not matched to a gene. The CDR3 loop spans 14 amino acids. Germline V gene data show CDR1 as GTSNPN and CDR2 as SVGIG (reference sequence). The CDR3 loop is CAWSEGRERETQYF. CDR3 nucleotide sequence: TGTGCCTGGAGTGAGGGGCGGGAGAGGGAGACCCAGTACTTC.

Ten or more counts support this clonotype. The chain is built from TRBV7-8 and TRBJ2-5, with 9 bases matching TRBD2. CDR1 and CDR2 from the germline V gene are SGHVS and FQNEAQ. This CDR3 comprises 17 residues. With V trimmed by 5 bases and J by 4 bases, 14 bases remained unmatched. The CDR3 DNA is TGTGCCAGCAGCCCCCGCCGGGCGGGAGGGCTACGAGAGACCCAGTACTTC. Translating gives CASSPRRAGGLRETQYF. Combining the CDR3 with reference TRBV7-8 and TRBJ2-5 gives the whole variable domain GAGVSQSPRYKVAKRGQDVALRCDPISGHVSLFWYQQALGQGPEFLTYFQNEAQLDKSGLPSDRFFAERPEGSVSTLKIQRTQQEDSAVYLCASSPRRAGGLRETQYFGPGTRLLVL.

The CDR3 sequence is CASSEWGDPYQPQHF. DNA of the CDR3: TGTGCCAGCAGTGAATGGGGGGATCCTTATCAGCCCCAGCATTTT. The gene calls are TRBV6-1 and TRBJ1-5; D possibly corresponds to TRBD1 (5 bases). V lost 2 bases, J lost 5 bases, and 13 bases lay in between. CDR3 length: 15 residues. Germline-derived CDR1 and CDR2 are MNHNS and SASEGT.

This clonotype was detected ten times or more. V gene TRBV2 combines with J gene TRBJ1-5; D gene uncertain. V was pared by 8 bases and J by 6 bases, with 14 bases between. CDR1 and CDR2 from the germline V gene are SNHLY and FYNNEI. CDR3 length: 13 residues. The chain's CDR3 is CASQVLEGQPQHF. For the CDR3, the DNA is TGTGCCAGCCAAGTTTTGGAGGGTCAGCCCCAGCATTTT.

The chain carries TRBV7-2 and TRBJ2-7, with 7 bases matching TRBD2. CDR3 length equals 14 residues. The junction had 11 bases not matched to a gene; V was cut back by 5 bases and J by 7 bases. Germline V lookup: CDR1 SGHTA, CDR2 FQGNSA. CDR3 protein: CASSRWRETGEQYF. DNA for the CDR3: TGTGCCAGCAGCCGCTGGCGGGAGACGGGAGAGCAGTACTTC.

This clonotype was counted many times. The chain uses TRBV6-2 or TRBV6-3 and TRBJ1-5, with 10 bases identical to TRBD1. There are 19 residues in the CDR3. The germline V gene encodes CDR1 MNHEY and CDR2 SVGEGT. The V segment lost 3 bases and the J segment 3 bases; nucleotides outside the gene matches: 14. CDR3 residues: CASSYSPGQGLRDNQPQHF. In DNA form, the CDR3 reads TGTGCCAGCAGTTATTCTCCGGGACAGGGGCTCAGGGACAATCAGCCCCAGCATTTT.

In this sample, this clonotype turned up many times. The V and J genes are TRBV6-2 or TRBV6-3 and TRBJ1-1; TRBD1 matches 10 bases. This CDR3 contains 16 residues. V lost 8 bases to trimming and J lost 1 base; unmatched junction nucleotides: 10. Germline CDR1 MNHEY, CDR2 SVGEGT. DNA of the CDR3: TGTGCCAGCGGACCGGGACAGGGGTTGGGGAACACTGAAGCTTTCTTT. It codes for CASGPGQGLGNTEAFF.

This clonotype has a count of ten or more. The chain is built from TRBV12-3 or TRBV12-4 and TRBJ2-2; D possibly uses TRBD1 or TRBD2 (5 bases each). This CDR3 is built from 14 residues. Trimming took 5 bases from V and 5 from J, leaving 12 bases between them. CDR3 residues: CASSLDEGTGELFF. In DNA, the CDR3 is TGTGCCAGCAGTCTGGACGAGGGGACCGGGGAGCTGTTTTTT.

This clonotype was seen only a few times. A much larger clonotype is one base distant, so this may be a read error. This rearrangement joins TRBV20-1 to TRBJ1-1; tentatively, D is TRBD1 (6 bases). The CDR3 is made up of 13 amino acids. The germline gives CDR1 DFQATT, CDR2 SNEGSKA (reference sequence). CDR3 nucleotide sequence: TGCAGTGCTCCGAAGGGGGTGAACACTGAAGCTTTATTT. As protein: CSAPKGVNTEALF.

This clonotype was observed many times. The chain recombines TRBV11-2 with TRBJ1-1; D is possibly TRBD1 (5 bases). Trimming cost V 5 bases and J 5 bases, with 18 bases left between them. The CDR3 loop spans 15 amino acids. Germline CDR1 is SGHAT and CDR2 is FQNNGV. CDR3 nucleotides: TGTGCCAGCAGCCCGTTCCAGGGAGTTGATACTGAAGCTTTCTTT. It specifies CASSPFQGVDTEAFF.

This clonotype was found many times. V is TRBV6-2 or TRBV6-3 and J is TRBJ2-7, with 10 bases aligning to TRBD1. The germline V gene encodes CDR1 MNHEY and CDR2 SVGEGT. V lost 7 bases to trimming and J lost 0 bases; unmatched junction nucleotides: 6. This CDR3 has 15 residues. The CDR3 loop reads CASKRGTGVSYEQYF. In DNA, the CDR3 is TGTGCCAGCAAGAGAGGGACAGGGGTCTCCTACGAGCAGTACTTC.

Ten or more counts support this clonotype. The chain uses TRBV12-3 or TRBV12-4 and TRBJ2-7; 11 bases map to TRBD1. V was pared by 5 bases and J by 6 bases, with 12 bases of the junction left unmatched. The CDR3 runs 16 residues. The CDR3 region has the DNA TGTGCCAGCAGTGGGAGGGGTCGGACAGGGGGCCTCGAGCAGTACTTC. It specifies CASSGRGRTGGLEQYF.